These 25 T cell receptor delta chains came from one sample sequenced in a study of γδ T cells in repeated Plasmodium falciparum infection. Bulk repertoires came from Vgamma9/Vdelta2+ or Vdelta2-negative gammadelta T cells flow-sorted from PBMC. TCRdb re-processed the multiplex PCR reads via CATT. The sample contains 75,000 to 95,000 delta-chain clones, roughly 0.9% of which appear only once. The sequenced sample consisted of gamma-delta T cells from blood. These receptors came from a pool of human donors (malaria-infected and uninfected, not separated).

For this clone: A far larger clone is only one base removed, so a read error is likely. This sample includes further DNA sequences coding for the same CDR3. The chain is built from TRDV2 and TRDJ1; TRDD3 agrees at 7 bases. The J gene, absent from TCRdb, was called here by matching the DNA to germline. The CDR3 extends over 16 amino acids. Germline V lookup: CDR1 GEAIGNYY, CDR2 EKD. V was pared by 0 bases and J by 3 bases, with 9 bases of the junction left unmatched. CDR3: CACDTVTGGYADKLIF. For the CDR3, the DNA is TGTGCCTGTGACACCGTTACTGGTGGATACGCCGATAAACTCATCTTT.

As to this clone: A read error is likely here: a far larger clone is one base away. Other nucleotide sequences from this sample produce the same CDR3. The chain combines TRDV1 with TRDJ1; D perhaps matches TRDD3 (7 bases). TCRdb offers no J gene call, so here the DNA was matched to germline to obtain one. Germline V gives CDR1 TSWWSYY, CDR2 QGS. The CDR3 covers 18 residues. CDR3 bases: TGTGCTCTTGGGGAACTAATCCTACGTCTGGGGGGGACCGACAAACTCATCTTT. This encodes CALGELILRLGGTDKLIF.

To note about this clone: TCRdb assigns this DNA the protein of a much larger clone, which departs from its translation at residue 13; this likely reflects a read error, and the protein shown comes from translating the DNA. The rearrangement uses TRDV2 and TRDJ1; 8 nucleotides align to TRDD3. No J segment appears in TCRdb, so it was assigned here by matching the sequence to germline. Germline trimming cut 1 base from V and 1 base from J; bases unmatched to any gene: 16. Germline V lookup: CDR1 GEAIGNYY, CDR2 EKD. This CDR3 is 19 amino acids long. The CDR3 region has the DNA TGTGCCTGTGACACTCCTTGGACTGGGGGCCCCCACTCCACCGATAAACTCATCTTT. The encoded protein is CACDTPWTGGPHSTDKLIF.

Only a few counts were recorded for this clone. TCRdb's entry gives the protein of a much larger clone, which mismatches this DNA's translation at residue 16, likely from a read error; the protein reported here is translated from the DNA. The CDR3 coding sequence is TGTGCTCTTGGGGATTCTACAGCCTGGGGGATCGGGGCCTCCTACGCCGATAAACTCATCTTT. It specifies CALGDSTAWGIGASYADKLIF. This chain uses TRDV1 with TRDJ1; 9 bases align to TRDD3. Germline matching of the DNA provided the J gene here, since TCRdb leaves it blank. Trimming removed 3 bases from V and 3 bases from J; junction bases left unmatched: 23. The CDR3 totals 21 residues. The germline V gene has CDR1 TSWWSYY and CDR2 QGS.

This clone was recorded a few times. This DNA's translation differs at residue 5 from TCRdb's protein, which comes from a much larger clone; a read error is likely, and the protein shown is translated from the DNA. The rearrangement links TRDV1 to TRDJ1; the match to TRDD3 covers 7 bases. TCRdb does not report a J gene; here it was assigned by matching the DNA to germline references. This CDR3 comprises 20 residues. V trimming: 4 bases; J trimming: 4 bases; junction bases outside the gene matches: 24. Per germline, CDR1 TSWWSYY and CDR2 QGS. The CDR3 loop reads CALGGYRMGDEVTPFDKLIF. The CDR3 coding sequence is TGTGCTCTTGGGGGATACAGGATGGGGGACGAAGTAACACCCTTCGATAAACTCATCTTT.

Comment on this clone: This likely stems from a read error, as it lies one base from a far larger clone. Distinct nucleotide sequences in the sample also encode this CDR3. The rearrangement joins TRDV2 to TRDJ1; 12 bases match TRDD3. TCRdb lists no J gene, so it was determined here by aligning the DNA to germline. The CDR3 is 16 residues long. Germline assignment: CDR1 GEAIGNYY and CDR2 EKD. V was clipped by 3 bases and J by 4 bases; unmatched bases: 8. CDR3 nucleotides: TGTGCCTGTGACTCCCTACTGGGGGATACAGACGATAAACTCATCTTT. This encodes CACDSLLGDTDDKLIF.

This clone was seen a few times. A read error may explain this, as a much larger clone is one base away. J is TRDJ1 and V is TRAV29/DV5; TRDD3 matches 11 bases. The J gene is not listed in TCRdb, so it was assigned here from a DNA match to germline. Germline CDR1 is NSMFDY and CDR2 is ISSIKDK. The CDR3 runs 14 residues. V shed 0 bases, J shed 9 bases, and the junction held 7 bases outside the gene matches. The CDR3 protein is CAASAGWGIRELIF. Written as DNA, the CDR3 is TGTGCAGCAAGCGCGGGGTGGGGGATACGTGAACTCATCTTT.

Note on this clone: For this DNA, TCRdb reports the protein of a much larger clone, which diverges at residue 17, most likely from a read error; the protein presented here is translated directly from the DNA. The V gene corresponds to TRDV2; no J gene was called; TRDD3 is the table's D call and was not checked against the DNA. This CDR3 region has 19 residues. Germline CDR1 and CDR2: GEAIGNYY and EKD. The CDR3 nucleotides read TGTGCCTGTGACACCGGGCGGTGGGGGATACGCGGGGGGACCGATAAACCCATCTTT. As protein: CACDTGRWGIRGGTDKPIF.

This clone was observed a few times. A far larger clone is only one base removed, so a read error is likely. Other DNA variants within this sample encode the same CDR3. The chain uses TRDV1 and TRDJ1; no definite D call. Germline V lookup: CDR1 TSWWSYY, CDR2 QGS. Trimming pared 2 bases from V and 10 bases from J, leaving 44 bases between. The CDR3 is 23 amino acids. The CDR3 spells CALGENHSSWRWTSALSAGRLIF. For the CDR3, the DNA is TGTGCTCTTGGGGAAAACCATAGCTCCTGGCGGTGGACGAGCGCTCTCTCGGCCGGACGACTCATCTTT.

A word on this clone: A far larger clone is one nucleotide away, so this likely arose from a read error. In the same sample, other DNA sequences code for this CDR3. The chain is built from TRDV1 and TRDJ1, with 9 bases fitting TRDD3. TCRdb carries no J gene annotation; the J gene was assigned here by matching the DNA with germline. Germline CDR1 reads TSWWSYY; CDR2 reads QGS. After removal of 0 bases from V and 0 bases from J, the junction contained 29 bases not matched to a gene. This CDR3 has 25 amino acids. CDR3 residues: CALGELKSLLNPLYWGTLYTDKLIF. The DNA of the CDR3 is TGTGCTCTTGGGGAACTAAAGTCCCTACTCAACCCCCTGTACTGGGGGACCCTTTACACCGATAAACTCATCTTT.

This clone was seen a few times. A single base is all that separates this from a far larger clone, so a read error is likely. This sample also contains other DNA sequences that code for the same CDR3. This chain joins TRDV1 and TRDJ1; D may be TRDD3 (6 bases). The V gene's germline CDR1 is TSWWSYY and CDR2 QGS. The CDR3 contains 18 residues. The V end lost 6 bases, the J end lost 0 bases, and 23 bases lay between the germline ends. The CDR3 spells CALGEWGSDPVYTDKLIF. The DNA of the CDR3 is TGTGCTCTTGGAGAATGGGGATCGGATCCCGTGTACACCGATAAACTCATCTTT.

This clone appeared many times. The TCRdb protein, from a much larger clone, departs from this DNA's translation at residue 4, likely by read error; the protein shown derives from the DNA. The chain links TRDV2 to TRDJ1; possible D gene TRDD3, 6 bases. TCRdb records no J gene; here it was assigned by comparing the DNA to germline. V lost 5 bases to trimming and J lost 0 bases, with 18 bases between them. This CDR3 region has 16 residues. Germline lookup yields CDR1 GEAIGNYY and CDR2 EKD. The DNA for the CDR3 is TGTGCCTGTGGCAAGGTGGGGGTTCTCTACACCGATAAACTCATCTTT. Its translation: CACGKVGVLYTDKLIF.

On this clone: A read error is likely here: a far larger clone is one base away. This same CDR3 is encoded by further DNA sequences in the sample. The V and J genes are TRDV1 and TRDJ1, with 12 bases matching TRDD3. Here the J gene was assigned by germline matching of the DNA, as TCRdb has none. This CDR3 has 19 residues. Germline V lookup: CDR1 TSWWSYY, CDR2 QGS. The CDR3 sequence is CALGEKAPTLGDTADKLIF. The DNA of the CDR3 is TGTGCCCTTGGGGAAAAGGCTCCTACGCTGGGGGATACGGCCGATAAACTCATCTTT.

As concerns this clone: This DNA translates differently at residue 6 from the TCRdb protein, which is that of a much larger clone; a read error is likely, and the protein shown is the DNA's own translation. CDR3 sequence (DNA): TGTGCTCTTGGGGATTTCATTTCGTACTGGGGGATACGGCACACCGATAAACTCATCTTT. Translation: CALGDFISYWGIRHTDKLIF. This chain links TRDV1 with TRDJ1; TRDD3 matches 13 bases. The CDR3 spans 20 residues. V gave up 3 bases and J gave up 0 bases; unmatched junction bases: 13. Germline CDR1 is TSWWSYY and CDR2 is QGS.

This clone was observed many times. A read error likely explains why the TCRdb protein, taken from a much larger clone, differs from this DNA's translation at residue 22; the protein shown is translated from the DNA. The chain has TRAV38-2/DV8 and TRDJ1; D is possibly TRDD3 (9 bases). The germline gives CDR1 TSESDYY, CDR2 QEAYKQQN. This CDR3 is built from 23 residues. In DNA form, the CDR3 reads TGTGCTTATAGGAGTAAGATTTCCTTCCTAGACCCTACTGGGGGACACGGGACCGATAAACTCACCTTT. Amino acids: CAYRSKISFLDPTGGHGTDKLTF.

This clone was counted only a few times. A read error likely explains why the TCRdb protein, taken from a much larger clone, differs from this DNA's translation at residue 10; the protein shown is translated from the DNA. V and J are TRDV1 and TRDJ1; 8 bases map to TRDD3. TCRdb does not report a J gene; here it was assigned by matching the DNA to germline references. The CDR3 extends over 22 amino acids. Germline CDR1 reads TSWWSYY; CDR2 reads QGS. The V segment lost 0 bases and the J segment 0 bases; nucleotides outside the gene matches: 21. The CDR3: CALGELRLTSWGKTSYTDKLIF. The CDR3, as DNA: TGTGCTCTTGGGGAACTAAGACTGACCTCCTGGGGGAAAACTAGCTACACCGATAAACTCATCTTT.

This clone was recorded many times. This sequence joins TRDV2 and TRDJ1; 10 bases align to TRDD3. The J segment lost 0 bases and the V segment lost 0 bases, leaving 6 bases of the junction unmatched. CDR1 GEAIGNYY and CDR2 EKD come from the germline V gene. The CDR3 contains 17 residues. CDR3 sequence (DNA): TGTGCCTGTGACACCGTACTGGGGGATGAATACACCGATAAACTCATCTTT. Amino acids: CACDTVLGDEYTDKLIF.

Many counts were recorded for this clone. TCRdb's protein, taken from a much larger clone, differs from this DNA's translation at residue 10, likely owing to a read error; the protein displayed comes from the DNA. The V gene is TRDV3, the J gene TRDJ1; tentatively, D is TRDD3 (6 bases). The germline V gene has CDR1 TVYSNPD and CDR2 GDNSRS (reference sequence). The CDR3 is 17 residues long. The ends were cut back, 2 bases at V and 0 bases at J, with 22 bases in the middle. CDR3 coding DNA: TGTGCCTTTGTCGCTCAACTGGGTGCCCTCCACACCGATAAACTCATCTTT. Its translation is CAFVAQLGALHTDKLIF.

Concerning this clone: TCRdb shows a much larger clone's protein in place of this DNA's translation, and the two differ at residue 15, likely through a read error; the protein shown is translated from the DNA. J is TRDJ1 and V is TRDV2; 8 nucleotides align to TRDD3. Here the J gene came from matching the DNA to germline, since TCRdb omits it. V was pared by 6 bases and J by 2 bases, with 37 bases of the junction left unmatched. This CDR3 spans 24 amino acids. The V gene's germline CDR1 is GEAIGNYY and CDR2 EKD. The CDR3 loop reads CACSARSLPRGYWGVGDVTDKLIF. The DNA for the CDR3 is TGTGCCTGTTCGGCCCGCTCCTTGCCTCGGGGTTACTGGGGGGTTGGGGATGTTACCGATAAACTCATCTTT.

This clone was counted ten times or more. At one of its ends the junction is not consistent with the germline gene, which may arise from a read error. The sample holds other DNA sequences that translate to the same CDR3. V usage is TRDV2 and J usage is TRDJ1; unclear D gene. This CDR3 is 18 amino acids long. Germline V lookup: CDR1 GEAIGNYY, CDR2 EKD. As DNA, the CDR3 is TGTGCCTGTGACCACGTCCTCCGTACTGCCGATTCCACCAATAAACTCATCTTT. Its translation: CACDHVLRTADSTNKLIF.

Note on this clone: This sequence is one base from a far larger clone and is likely a read error. The sample carries other DNA sequences with the same CDR3. The chain couples TRDV1 to TRDJ1; D possibly corresponds to TRDD2 (7 bases). The J gene, absent from TCRdb, was called here by matching the DNA to germline. CDR3 length equals 25 residues. Germline loops: CDR1 TSWWSYY, CDR2 QGS. Written as DNA, the CDR3 is TGTGCTCTTGGGGAACTACAAAGGTACGTCTTCCTAGCTCCTACTGGGAACTATACTACCGACAAACTCATCTTT. Encoded protein: CALGELQRYVFLAPTGNYTTDKLIF.

A few counts support this clone. TCRdb's entry gives the protein of a much larger clone, which mismatches this DNA's translation at residue 5, likely from a read error; the protein reported here is translated from the DNA. The chain uses TRDV2 and TRDJ1; 10 nucleotides line up with TRDD3. Here the J gene was assigned by germline matching of the DNA, as TCRdb has none. Per the germline V gene, CDR1 is GEAIGNYY and CDR2 is EKD. The CDR3 length is 18 residues. With 3 bases clipped from V and 4 bases from J, the junction kept 16 bases outside the gene matches. This chain's CDR3 is CACDATTTGGCLNDKLIF. The CDR3 DNA is TGTGCCTGTGACGCAACAACCACTGGGGGATGCTTAAACGATAAACTCATCTTT.

This clone was recorded a few times. Translating this DNA gives a protein that differs at residue 15 from the TCRdb one, which belongs to a much larger clone; a read error is likely, and the protein shown is this translation. The chain couples TRDV1 to TRDJ1, with 9 bases matching TRDD3. The J gene is not listed in TCRdb, so it was assigned here from a DNA match to germline. CDR3 length: 19 amino acids. Losses at the gene ends were 0 bases for V and 6 bases for J; bases not matched to a gene: 17. CDR1 is TSWWSYY and CDR2 is QGS in the germline V gene. This CDR3 reads CALGELRMATGIRTNKLIF. CDR3 nucleotide sequence: TGTGCTCTTGGGGAACTAAGAATGGCTACGGGGATACGGACCAATAAACTCATCTTT.

This clone appeared many times. TCRdb pairs this DNA with a much larger clone's protein that differs at residue 21, likely a read error; the protein shown was translated from the DNA. For the V gene the call is TRDV2; the J gene has no call; the listed D gene, TRDD3, was not tested against the DNA. Looked up from germline, CDR1 is GEAIGNYY and CDR2 is EKD. The CDR3 spans 22 residues. This CDR3 reads CACDPILAGDPSRVFDTDKLTF. The CDR3 coding sequence is TGTGCCTGTGACCCCATTTTGGCTGGGGACCCTAGTAGGGTCTTCGACACCGATAAACTCACCTTT.

In its sample, this clone was seen a few times. TCRdb's protein, taken from a much larger clone, differs from this DNA's translation at residue 7, likely owing to a read error; the protein displayed comes from the DNA. The gene calls are TRDV1 and TRDJ1; 8 nucleotides align to TRDD3. The CDR3 covers 19 residues. Germline V lookup: CDR1 TSWWSYY, CDR2 QGS. The V gene end was trimmed by 1 base and the J gene end by 2 bases; junction bases not matched to a gene: 15. The DNA for the CDR3 is TGTGCTCTTGGGGAACATCACGTCTCGGGGGATATTGATACCGATAAACTCATCTTT. Protein sequence: CALGEHHVSGDIDTDKLIF.